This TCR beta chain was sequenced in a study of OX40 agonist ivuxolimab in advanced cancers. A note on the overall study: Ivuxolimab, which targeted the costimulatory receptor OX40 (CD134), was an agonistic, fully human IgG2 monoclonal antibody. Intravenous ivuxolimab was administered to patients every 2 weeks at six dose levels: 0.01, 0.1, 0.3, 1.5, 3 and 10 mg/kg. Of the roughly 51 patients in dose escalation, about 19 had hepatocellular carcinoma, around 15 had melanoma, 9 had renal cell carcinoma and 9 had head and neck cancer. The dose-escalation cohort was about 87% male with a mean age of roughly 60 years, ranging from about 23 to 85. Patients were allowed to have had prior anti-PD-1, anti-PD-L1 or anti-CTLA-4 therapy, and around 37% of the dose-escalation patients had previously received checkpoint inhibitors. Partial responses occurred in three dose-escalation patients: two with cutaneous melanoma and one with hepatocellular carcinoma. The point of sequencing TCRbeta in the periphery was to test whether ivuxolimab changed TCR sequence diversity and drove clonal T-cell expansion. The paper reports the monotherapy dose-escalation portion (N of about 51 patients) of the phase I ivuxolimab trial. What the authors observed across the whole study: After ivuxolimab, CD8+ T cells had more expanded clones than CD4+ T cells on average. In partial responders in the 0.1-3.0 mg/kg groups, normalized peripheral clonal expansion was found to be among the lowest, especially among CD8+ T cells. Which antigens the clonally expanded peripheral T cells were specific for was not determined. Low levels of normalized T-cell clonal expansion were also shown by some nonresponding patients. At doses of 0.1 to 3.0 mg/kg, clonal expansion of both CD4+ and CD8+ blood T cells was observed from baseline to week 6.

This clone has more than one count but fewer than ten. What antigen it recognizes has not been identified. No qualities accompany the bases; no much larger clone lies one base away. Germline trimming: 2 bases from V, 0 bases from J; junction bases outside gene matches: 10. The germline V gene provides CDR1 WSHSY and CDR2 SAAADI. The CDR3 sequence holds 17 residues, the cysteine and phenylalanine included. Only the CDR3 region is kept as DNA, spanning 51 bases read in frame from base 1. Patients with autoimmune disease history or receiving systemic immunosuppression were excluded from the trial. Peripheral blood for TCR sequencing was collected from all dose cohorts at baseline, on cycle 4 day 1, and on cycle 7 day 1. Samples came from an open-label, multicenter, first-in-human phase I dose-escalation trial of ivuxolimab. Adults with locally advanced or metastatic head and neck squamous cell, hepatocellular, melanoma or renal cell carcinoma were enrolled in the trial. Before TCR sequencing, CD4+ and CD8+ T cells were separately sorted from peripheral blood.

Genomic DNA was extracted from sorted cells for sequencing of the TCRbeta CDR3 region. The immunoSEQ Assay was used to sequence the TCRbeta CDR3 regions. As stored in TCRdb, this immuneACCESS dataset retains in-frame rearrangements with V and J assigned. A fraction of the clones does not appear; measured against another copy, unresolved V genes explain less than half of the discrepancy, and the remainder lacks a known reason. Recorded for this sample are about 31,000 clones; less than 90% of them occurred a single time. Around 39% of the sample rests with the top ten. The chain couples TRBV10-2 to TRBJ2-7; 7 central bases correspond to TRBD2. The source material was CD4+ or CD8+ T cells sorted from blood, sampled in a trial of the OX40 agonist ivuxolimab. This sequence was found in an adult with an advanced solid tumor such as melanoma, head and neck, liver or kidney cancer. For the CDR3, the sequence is CASSEETPSGNSYEQYF. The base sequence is TGCGCCAGCAGTGAGGAGACCCCCAGCGGGAACTCCTACGAGCAGTACTTC.